What follows are 20 T cell receptor beta chains derived from one specimen sequenced in a study of CD8 T cells in Susac syndrome. RNA amounts of about 0.5 to 1 ug underwent reverse transcription with random hexamers. MiXCR, run by TCRdb on the immunoSEQ multiplex PCR reads, gives a single entry per CDR3 protein. This sample has 150,000 to 200,000 distinct CDR3 sequences, with over 85% found just once. The sample was CD4+ T cells from PBMCs. Receptors were obtained from a human donor with multiple sclerosis.

This chain joins TRBV18 and TRBJ2-7; D not resolved. This CDR3 is built from 12 residues. V lost 5 bases and J lost 2, with 7 bases in between. Germline CDR1 is KGHSH and CDR2 is LQKENI. CDR3 region: CASSTETYEQYF. DNA of the CDR3: TGTGCCAGCTCAACCGAAACCTACGAGCAGTACTTC.

This rearrangement joins TRBV6-6 to TRBJ2-7; 13 bases agree with TRBD2. V shed 5 bases and J 6 bases; nucleotides not matched to a gene: 4. From germline, CDR1 is MNHNY and CDR2 SVGAGI (reference sequence). This CDR3 has 14 amino acids. The CDR3 coding sequence is TGTGCCAGCAGTCACGGGACTAGCGGGATCGAGCAGTACTTC. It yields the protein CASSHGTSGIEQYF.

The DNA for the CDR3 is TGTGCCACCAGTGATAAGGCGACTAGCGGGAGGGGATTGGCCGGGGAGCTGTTTTTT. Encoded protein: CATSDKATSGRGLAGELFF. J is TRBJ2-2 and V is TRBV24-1; 14 nucleotides agree with TRBD2. Germline CDR1 is KGHDR and CDR2 is SFDVKD. J was trimmed by 6 bases and V by 3 bases; bases with no gene match: 11. This CDR3 region has 19 residues.

The chain is built from TRBV5-1 and TRBJ2-2; 9 bases are a match to TRBD1. The CDR3 sequence is 17 residues long. In germline, CDR1 is SGHRS, CDR2 YFSETQ. After removal of 7 bases from V and 4 bases from J, the junction contained 14 bases not matched to a gene. CDR3 nucleotide sequence: TGCGCCAGCGCGCCAAAACCCGGGACAGGGTTCACCGGGGAGCTGTTTTTT. Protein product: CASAPKPGTGFTGELFF.

For this clonotype: The CDR3 does not end in the conserved phenylalanine or tryptophan, so this is likely a read error. The chain carries TRBV12-3 or TRBV12-4 and TRBJ2-1; D gene uncertain. Trimming took off 3 bases at V and 3 bases at J, with 9 bases between the two ends. The CDR3 runs 14 residues. The CDR3 protein is CASSFPGLYNEQFL. DNA for the CDR3: TGTGCCAGCAGTTTTCCAGGCCTCTACAATGAGCAGTTCTTG.

This chain connects TRBV3-1 to TRBJ1-4; D is unresolved. The V end lost 1 base, the J end lost 2 bases, and 5 bases lay between the germline ends. CDR1 is LGHDT and CDR2 is YNNKEL in the germline V gene (reference sequence). CDR3 length: 14 amino acids. The CDR3 DNA follows: TGTGCCAGCAGCCAAGGATGGACTAATGAAAAACTGTTTTTT. Protein product: CASSQGWTNEKLFF.

The gene calls are TRBV20-1 and TRBJ2-3, with TRBD2 matching 8 bases. V was clipped by 4 bases and J by 2 bases; unmatched bases: 8. CDR1 DFQATT and CDR2 SNEGSKA come from the germline V gene (reference sequence). This CDR3 region has 15 residues. The chain's CDR3 is CSATRPAGATDTQYF. The DNA for the CDR3 is TGCAGTGCTACCCGCCCAGCGGGAGCCACAGATACGCAGTATTTT.

Written as DNA, the CDR3 is TGTGCCAGCAGTTTGCAAACAGGGTCCTACACCTTC. Its protein product is CASSLQTGSYTF. The chain couples TRBV28 to TRBJ1-2, with D tentatively TRBD1 (6 bases). This CDR3 region has 12 residues. The V gene lost 3 bases and the J gene lost 10 bases, with 12 bases spanning the gap. CDR1 is MDHEN, CDR2 SYDVKM, per germline.

As DNA, the CDR3 is TGTGCCAGCAGTTTATTTTGGGCAGGCGATAGCAATCAGCCCCAGCATTTT. Amino acid sequence: CASSLFWAGDSNQPQHF. The J gene is TRBJ1-5, the V gene TRBV28; D call uncertain. Looked up from germline, CDR1 is MDHEN and CDR2 is SYDVKM. Trimming pared 1 base from V and 0 bases from J, leaving 13 bases between. The CDR3 runs 17 residues.

This CDR3 is CASSVGSSGYEQYF. CDR3 DNA: TGTGCCAGCAGCGTAGGCTCCAGCGGCTACGAGCAGTACTTC. The chain uses TRBV9 and TRBJ2-7; D may be TRBD2 (5 bases). Trimming cost V 0 bases and J 3 bases, with 10 bases left between them. Germline V gene lookup returns CDR1 SGDLS and CDR2 YYNGEE. The CDR3 contains 14 residues.

The J gene is TRBJ2-2, the V gene TRBV5-1; D is uncertain. The V end was cut by 4 bases, the J end by 6 bases, with 13 bases between. CDR1 is SGHRS and CDR2 is YFSETQ in the germline V gene. The CDR3 runs 14 residues. CDR3 sequence: CASSLVRYSGELFF. CDR3 bases: TGCGCCAGCAGCCTGGTTAGGTACTCCGGGGAGCTGTTTTTT.

This sequence joins TRBV21-1 and TRBJ2-1. TRBV21-1 is marked as a pseudogene. This CDR3 contains 14 residues. CDR3 bases: TGTGCCGAGATCTCGGTGGGCTTAGCCAATGAGCAGTTCTTC. This gives the protein CAEISVGLANEQFF.

The count of this clonotype is one. The DNA for the CDR3 is TGCGCCAGCAGCTTACAGGGAGATGGCTACACCTTC. Protein: CASSLQGDGYTF. V and J are TRBV5-1 and TRBJ1-2; D may be TRBD1 (6 bases). Trimming took 2 bases from V and 6 from J, leaving 8 bases between them. Germline CDR1 SGHRS, CDR2 YFSETQ. The CDR3 is 12 amino acids.

The rearrangement joins TRBV30 to TRBJ2-7; 9 bases agree with TRBD2. The CDR3 runs to 18 residues. Germline V gene sequence: CDR1 GTSNPN, CDR2 SVGIG (reference sequence). The V and J ends lost 2 bases and 4 bases, in that order; junction bases with no gene match: 18. Here the CDR3 DNA reads TGTGCCTGGAGTCTAGGAGTGACTAGCGGAGTCCACGGGTACGAGCAGTACTTC. Amino acids: CAWSLGVTSGVHGYEQYF. The complete variable domain, with remaining parts taken from reference TRBV30 and TRBJ2-7, reads SQTIHQWPATLVQPVGSPLSLECTVEGTSNPNLYWYRQAAGRGLQLLFYSVGIGQISSEVPQNLSASRPQDRQFILSSKKLLLSDSGFYLCAWSLGVTSGVHGYEQYFGPGTRLTVT.

The chain joins TRBV5-1 to TRBJ1-1, with D possibly TRBD1 on 5 matching bases. Germline-derived CDR1 and CDR2 are SGHRS and YFSETQ. The CDR3 is 14 residues long. Trimming removed 2 bases from V and 3 bases from J, with 11 bases in between. The CDR3 sequence: CASSFAGGDTEAFF. The CDR3 DNA is TGCGCCAGCAGCTTCGCTGGAGGGGACACTGAAGCTTTCTTT. The whole variable domain, remainder taken from reference TRBV5-1 and TRBJ1-1, is KAGVTQTPRYLIKTRGQQVTLSCSPISGHRSVSWYQQTPGQGLQFLFEYFSETQRNKGNFPGRFSGRQFSNSRSEMNVSTLELGDSALYLCASSFAGGDTEAFFGQGTRLTVV.

This clonotype was counted a single time. The rearrangement links TRBV27 to TRBJ2-7; D possibly corresponds to TRBD2 (5 bases). The length of the CDR3 is 13 residues. The ends were cut back, 4 bases at V and 3 bases at J, with 10 bases in the middle. CDR1 and CDR2 (germline): MNHEY, SMNVEV (reference sequence). The CDR3 nucleotides are TGTGCCAGCAGTTCGGACTTAAACTACGAGCAGTACTTC. Residues: CASSSDLNYEQYF.

This clonotype has a handful of counts. A read error may produce the germline difference seen at one junction end. The CDR3 here is CASSYSTVTIF. In DNA form, the CDR3 reads TGTGCCAGCAGTTACTCTACCGTCACGATCTTT. The V call is TRBV6-5, the J call TRBJ1-1, with D unclear. Germline V gene lookup returns CDR1 MNHEY and CDR2 SVGAGI. CDR3 size: 11 residues.

V and J are TRBV15 and TRBJ1-2; D ambiguous. Germline V CDR1 and CDR2: LNHNV, YYDKDF (reference sequence). Trimming pared 4 bases from V and 4 bases from J, leaving 16 bases between. The CDR3 consists of 15 residues. Here the CDR3 reads CATSTVLDGSYGYTF. The CDR3 nucleotides are TGTGCCACCAGCACGGTTCTCGACGGGAGCTATGGCTACACCTTC. Based on the CDR3 plus reference TRBV15 and TRBJ1-2, the full variable domain is DAMVIQNPRYQVTQFGKPVTLSCSQTLNHNVMYWYQQKSSQAPKLLFHYYDKDFNNEADTPDNFQSRRPNTSFCFLDIRSPGLGDTAMYLCATSTVLDGSYGYTFGSGTRLTVV.

This clonotype was seen more than once but under ten times. The chain is built from TRBV6-5 and TRBJ1-5; unclear D gene. Per germline, CDR1 MNHEY and CDR2 SVGAGI. The germline V and J ends were trimmed by 6 bases and 4 bases, with 10 bases remaining between them. The length of the CDR3 is 13 residues. CDR3 coding DNA: TGTGCCAGCAGACCAGGAGCGAATCAGCCCCAGCATTTT. Translating gives CASRPGANQPQHF.

V is TRBV4-1 and J is TRBJ2-3, with 13 bases lining up with TRBD2. The V and J ends lost 2 bases and 6 bases, in that order; junction bases with no gene match: 5. The germline CDR1 and CDR2 sequences are MGHRA and YSYEKL. The length of the CDR3 is 16 residues. DNA for the CDR3: TGCGCCAGCAGCCAAATGGGACTAGCGGGATTGGATACGCAGTATTTT. It specifies CASSQMGLAGLDTQYF.